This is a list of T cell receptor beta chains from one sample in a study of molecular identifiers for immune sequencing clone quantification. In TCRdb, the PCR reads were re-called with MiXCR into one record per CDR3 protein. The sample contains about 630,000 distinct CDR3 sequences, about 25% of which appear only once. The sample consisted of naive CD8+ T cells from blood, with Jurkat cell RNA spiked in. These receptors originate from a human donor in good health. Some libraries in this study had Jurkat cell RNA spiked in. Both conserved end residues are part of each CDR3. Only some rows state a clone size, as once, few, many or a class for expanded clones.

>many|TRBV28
CASSIRQFDGYTF
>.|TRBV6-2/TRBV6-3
CASSYSTTDSGNTIYF
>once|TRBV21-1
CASGQQQLGTDTQHF
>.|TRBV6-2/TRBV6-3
CASSYGDIPWNEKLFF
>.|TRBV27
CASSSLTRTSGGSYEQYF
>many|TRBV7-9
CASSARTANNSPLHF
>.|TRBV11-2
CASSGQGVDEQYF
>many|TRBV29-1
CSVVPGPSGYYEQYF
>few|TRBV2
CASSEIGLEQFF
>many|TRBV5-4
CASRSIGHNFETQYF
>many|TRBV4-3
CASSQEGSGGDEQFF
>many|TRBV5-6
CASSPTARGDTQYF
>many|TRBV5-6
CASSLKDEQYF
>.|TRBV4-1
CASSHRQGRSGDTQYF
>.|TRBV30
CAWSPLATYEQYF
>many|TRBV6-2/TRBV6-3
CASSPGSNAYEQYF
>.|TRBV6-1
CASSPGHSLSYEQYF
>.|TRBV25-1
CASSELGSGTAPPSQYF
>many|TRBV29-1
CSVAGQGITYEQYF
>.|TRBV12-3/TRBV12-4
CASTHDAQAYEQYF
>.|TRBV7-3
CASSPYGRSQGAIQYF
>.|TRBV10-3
CAISESGGLFF
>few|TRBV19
CASSAQGAEYEQYF
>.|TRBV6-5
CASSSDQGVRETQNF
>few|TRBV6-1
CASSDGPEAETQYF
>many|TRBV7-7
CASSFGTDSTDTQYF
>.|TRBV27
CASSLYPSGGHNEQFF
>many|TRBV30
CACDGDRGQTEAFF
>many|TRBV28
CASSTPAGPADEQYF
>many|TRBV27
CASSWTGRNTEAFF
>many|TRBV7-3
CASSLTSGAEAFF
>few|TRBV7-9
CASSRDLGGGNIQYF
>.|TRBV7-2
CASSLVLSGELVF